This entry is about one T cell receptor beta chain. Its matching antigen is unknown. The V gene lost 4 bases and the J gene lost 4 bases, with 5 bases spanning the gap. Germline V lookup: CDR1 SEHNR, CDR2 FQNEAQ (reference sequence). The CDR3 totals 11 residues. This record comes from a study of T cell responses to AZD1222 COVID-19 vaccine. Study-wide results and caveats: There were mostly white British donors and more females than males, and clonal diversity was possibly underestimated. Spike-specific TCR breadth and depth were elevated following two AZD1222 doses.

TCRdb's copy holds only in-frame clones and misses some; the assay was immunoSEQ multiplex PCR. There are under 140,000 clones in the sample; less than 90% occur only once, and 1.6% lies in the top ten. V and J are TRBV7-9 and TRBJ2-7; D gene ambiguous. The receptor was derived from an adult in good health. The sequencing here drew on peripheral blood, taken on day 0 of AZD1222 vaccination. CDR3 sequence (DNA): TGTGCCAGCAGCTCCCTATACGAGCAGTACTTC. It codes for CASSSLYEQYF.